This is a list of T cell receptor beta chains from one sample in a study of T cells after yellow fever vaccination. MiXCR was run by TCRdb on the 5' RACE reads, yielding one entry per CDR3 protein. Of 400,000 to 450,000 distinct CDR3 sequences in the sample, 15% to 20% were seen once. This specimen consisted of PBMCs, obtained before the yellow fever booster vaccination. The source is a man aged 18 to 30 who received the YFV17D yellow fever vaccine. The CDR3 runs from the conserved cysteine through the conserved F or W. D genes are given only for firm matches. The listing skips clone size in some rows; elsewhere it reads once, few, many or a size class.

D gene | J gene | CDR3 length | V gene | clone size | CDR3 protein
TRBD1 | TRBJ1-1 | 14 | TRBV12-3/TRBV12-4 | . | CASRWTGPNTEAFF
TRBD2 | TRBJ2-1 | 15 | TRBV7-2 | many | CASSLVAGGYGEQFF
. | TRBJ2-3 | 12 | TRBV5-6 | few | CASSYQSDTQYF
. | TRBJ2-2 | 14 | TRBV29-1 | few | CSVGTASNTGELFF
. | TRBJ2-1 | 11 | TRBV29-1 | few | CSVRPSREQFF
. | TRBJ1-1 | 13 | TRBV5-4 | few | CASRSQANTEAFF
. | TRBJ1-1 | 15 | TRBV4-1 | few | CASSQDRAGWTEAFF
. | TRBJ2-3 | 14 | TRBV7-2 | many | CASSPGLSTDTQYF
. | TRBJ2-1 | 12 | TRBV4-1 | many | CASSLTDNEQFF
TRBD1 | TRBJ1-4 | 13 | TRBV11-2 | few | CASSWTGDEKLFF
. | TRBJ2-3 | 14 | TRBV7-2 | . | CASSRGIRADTQYF
. | TRBJ1-1 | 15 | TRBV20-1 | few | CSAPTPSGSDTEAFF
. | TRBJ2-3 | 17 | TRBV4-3 | . | CASSQDVFSLGADTQYF
TRBD2 | TRBJ2-1 | 14 | TRBV4-3 | . | CASSQTRPRGVQFF
. | TRBJ1-2 | 16 | TRBV5-1 | many | CASSFDRPLANYGYTF
. | TRBJ2-3 | 14 | TRBV20-1 | many | CSARFAEHTDTQYF
TRBD1 | TRBJ2-1 | 13 | TRBV7-3 | . | CASSPGQVGEQFF
. | TRBJ2-7 | 15 | TRBV9 | . | CASSVGGGTVYEQYF
TRBD1 | TRBJ1-2 | 14 | TRBV10-3 | few | CAILRDSVNYGYTF
. | TRBJ2-5 | 13 | TRBV19 | . | CASSIGSLETQYF
. | TRBJ1-5 | 13 | TRBV24-1 | . | CATSRRASQPQHF
. | TRBJ1-6 | 15 | TRBV12-3/TRBV12-4 | few | CASSGTGTNNSPLHF
. | TRBJ1-1 | 13 | TRBV5-1 | . | CASSPDGSTEAFF
. | TRBJ2-3 | 13 | TRBV7-2 | many | CASSLVAWDTQYF
. | TRBJ1-4 | 16 | TRBV12-3/TRBV12-4 | many | CASSLAAGPSNEKLFF
TRBD1 | TRBJ2-1 | 13 | TRBV7-2 | . | CASSRQGLGEQFF